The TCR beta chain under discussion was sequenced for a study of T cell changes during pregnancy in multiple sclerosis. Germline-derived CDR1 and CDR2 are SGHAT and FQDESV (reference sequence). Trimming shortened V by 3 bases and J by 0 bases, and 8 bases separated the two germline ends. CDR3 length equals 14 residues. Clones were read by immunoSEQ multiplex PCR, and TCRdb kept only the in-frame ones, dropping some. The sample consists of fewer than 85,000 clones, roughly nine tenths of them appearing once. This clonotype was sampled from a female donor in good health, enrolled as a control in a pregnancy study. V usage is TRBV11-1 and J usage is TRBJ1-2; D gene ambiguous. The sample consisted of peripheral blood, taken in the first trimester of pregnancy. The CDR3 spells CASSFTAANYGYTF. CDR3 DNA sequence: TGTGCCAGCAGCTTTACGGCGGCTAACTATGGCTACACCTTC.